One and the same sample provided the 23 T cell receptor beta chains below, sequenced in a study of T-cell reconstitution after alpha-beta-depleted transplantation in children. Molecular barcoding with unique molecular identifiers was used for the TCRbeta library. TCRdb re-derived calls from the PCR reads in MiXCR, one entry per CDR3 protein. The sample holds several thousand distinct CDR3 sequences; more than 15% are singletons and the top ten take about 14%. The source material was PBMCs, sampled before TCRalphabeta/CD19-depleted stem cell transplant. Receptors were obtained from a boy between 2 and 10 years old with acute lymphoblastic leukemia, due to receive a stem cell transplant.

This clonotype qualifies as medium-sized. The chain is built from TRBV5-6 and TRBJ1-1; D remains unclear. CDR3 length equals 12 residues. Between the trimmed V and J ends, which lost 7 bases and 6 bases, there was a span of 13 bases. CDR1 is SGHDT and CDR2 is YYEEEE in the germline V gene. The CDR3 nucleotides are TGTGCCAGCGCCCTCCAAAACGCTGAAGCTTTCTTT. Amino acid sequence: CASALQNAEAFF.

Relative to its sample, this clonotype is medium-sized. The rearrangement uses TRBV27 and TRBJ2-1; D possibly corresponds to TRBD1 (6 bases). Looked up from germline, CDR1 is MNHEY and CDR2 is SMNVEV (reference sequence). Trimming removed 3 bases from V and 0 bases from J, with 9 bases in between. The length of the CDR3 is 15 residues. The CDR3, as DNA: TGTGCCAGCAGTTTGAGGGGGAGCTCCTACAATGAGCAGTTCTTC. Protein sequence: CASSLRGSSYNEQFF.

This clonotype is classed as medium-sized. The rearrangement links TRBV5-1 to TRBJ2-7; 7 nucleotides line up with TRBD1. Germline V CDR1 and CDR2: SGHRS, YFSETQ. CDR3 length: 14 residues. The J segment lost 2 bases and the V segment lost 4 bases, leaving 6 bases of the junction unmatched. This CDR3 is CASSRDSGAYEQYF. For the CDR3, the DNA is TGCGCCAGCAGCAGGGACAGCGGAGCCTACGAGCAGTACTTC.

This clonotype was detected only a few times. The V call is TRBV5-6, the J call TRBJ2-7; 8 nucleotides match TRBD2. Per the germline V gene, CDR1 is SGHDT and CDR2 is YYEEEE. The V segment lost 4 bases and the J segment 0 bases; nucleotides outside the gene matches: 6. There are 15 residues in the CDR3. CDR3 bases: TGTGCCAGCAGCATCTCCGGGACTAGCTCCTACGAGCAGTACTTC. It specifies CASSISGTSSYEQYF.

The table lists this clonotype with many counts. The chain carries TRBV6-5 and TRBJ1-2, with D uncertain. From germline, CDR1 is MNHEY and CDR2 SVGAGI. The CDR3 spans 13 residues. The V end lost 5 bases, the J end lost 5 bases, and 12 bases lay between the germline ends. The CDR3 sequence: CASSLRGGYGYTF. The CDR3 nucleotides read TGTGCCAGCAGTCTTCGAGGAGGGTATGGCTACACCTTC.

This clonotype is deemed medium-sized. The chain links TRBV7-9 to TRBJ2-5; D gene uncertain. The V gene lost 5 bases and the J gene lost 4 bases, with 11 bases spanning the gap. This CDR3 region has 13 residues. Germline values: CDR1 SEHNR, CDR2 FQNEAQ (reference sequence). The CDR3 DNA is TGTGCCAGCAGCCAAGGGATCGCAGAGACCCAGTACTTC. Translating gives CASSQGIAETQYF.

Sample share makes this clonotype medium-sized. The V call is TRBV12-3 or TRBV12-4, the J call TRBJ2-7; D is possibly TRBD2 (5 bases). The CDR3 covers 14 residues. The V and J ends lost 6 bases and 9 bases respectively, with 21 bases between them. The CDR3 sequence is CASSDRDTLLGQYF. DNA for the CDR3: TGTGCCAGCAGCGACCGGGATACCCTACTCGGGCAGTACTTC.

This clonotype was picked up many times. This chain uses TRBV7-2 with TRBJ2-4, with D perhaps being TRBD1 or TRBD2 (5 bases each). V lost 2 bases to trimming and J lost 0 bases, with 14 bases between them. The CDR3 length is 17 residues. The V gene's germline CDR1 is SGHTA and CDR2 FQGNSA. CDR3 in amino acids: CASSLQTTGLAKNIQYF. The CDR3, as DNA: TGTGCCAGCAGCTTACAGACCACAGGACTAGCCAAAAACATTCAGTACTTC.

By share, this clonotype ranks as medium-sized (0.01 to 0.1%). This sequence joins TRBV20-1 and TRBJ2-3; TRBD2 matches 9 bases. CDR3 size: 13 residues. Germline-derived CDR1 and CDR2 are DFQATT and SNEGSKA (reference sequence). The ends lost 7 bases at V and 0 bases at J; junction bases unmatched: 2. CDR3 nucleotides: TGCAGTGTCAGCGGGGGGAGCACAGATACGCAGTATTTT. This encodes CSVSGGSTDTQYF.

Points on this clonotype: A read error may be the cause here, since a much bigger clone is one base away. The chain recombines TRBV3-1 with TRBJ1-1, with TRBD1 identical over 8 bases. The CDR3 extends over 15 amino acids. CDR1 is LGHDT, CDR2 YNNKEL, per germline (reference sequence). V gave up 4 bases and J gave up 8 bases; unmatched junction bases: 12. CDR3 in amino acids: CASSLPGQAKWEAFF. For the CDR3, the DNA is TGTGCCAGCAGCCTCCCGGGACAGGCGAAATGGGAAGCTTTCTTT.

This clonotype ranks as medium-sized. The V call is TRBV5-1, the J call TRBJ2-1, with 14 bases fitting TRBD2. V lost 5 bases to trimming and J lost 4 bases; unmatched junction nucleotides: 2. The CDR3 loop spans 15 amino acids. Germline V gives CDR1 SGHRS, CDR2 YFSETQ. The CDR3 DNA reads as TGCGCCAGCAGGGGACTAGCGGGGGAATACAATGAGCAGTTCTTC. Translating it yields CASRGLAGEYNEQFF.

Within the sample, this clonotype is medium-sized (0.01 to 0.1%). The chain employs TRBV7-6 and TRBJ2-5; TRBD1 matches at 8 bases. The CDR3 runs to 16 residues. Trimming removed 3 bases from V and 2 bases from J; junction bases left unmatched: 8. Germline V gives CDR1 SGHVS, CDR2 FNYEAQ. DNA for the CDR3: TGTGCCAGCAGCTTTTTAGACAGGGGCCCTCAAGAGACCCAGTACTTC. It specifies CASSFLDRGPQETQYF. The full variable domain, in which reference TRBV7-6 and TRBJ2-5 provide the parts outside the CDR3, is GAGVSQSPRYKVTKRGQDVALRCDPISGHVSLYWYRQALGQGPEFLTYFNYEAQQDKSGLPNDRFSAERPEGSISTLTIQRTEQRDSAMYRCASSFLDRGPQETQYFGPGTRLLVL.

The DNA of the CDR3 is TGCAGTGCTAGAGACGGGTGGAATGAGCAGTTCTTC. This translates into CSARDGWNEQFF. This chain uses TRBV20-1 with TRBJ2-1, with D uncertain. Trimming shortened V by 0 bases and J by 7 bases, and 7 bases separated the two germline ends. The CDR3 runs to 12 residues. The V gene's germline CDR1 is DFQATT and CDR2 SNEGSKA (reference sequence).

This clonotype is judged medium-sized. The chain carries TRBV14 and TRBJ2-2; D possibly corresponds to TRBD2 (5 bases). Trimming stripped 5 bases from V and 2 bases from J, with 15 bases between. CDR3 length: 16 amino acids. Germline loops: CDR1 SGHDN, CDR2 FVKESK. The CDR3 here is CASSTASGFNTGELFF. CDR3 in DNA: TGTGCCAGCAGCACAGCCAGCGGTTTTAACACCGGGGAGCTGTTTTTT.

The chain carries TRBV10-2 and TRBJ1-2; the match to TRBD1 covers 8 bases. CDR1 is WSHSY, CDR2 SAAADI, per germline. The V gene end was trimmed by 6 bases and the J gene end by 4 bases; junction bases not matched to a gene: 4. This CDR3 is built from 13 residues. DNA of the CDR3: TGCGCCAGCAGGATGACAGGGGTCTATGGCTACACCTTC. This codes for CASRMTGVYGYTF.

This clonotype is termed medium-sized. J is TRBJ1-1 and V is TRBV12-3 or TRBV12-4; D may be TRBD1 (5 bases). Trimming stripped 3 bases from V and 2 bases from J, with 10 bases between. This CDR3 region has 14 residues. In DNA form, the CDR3 reads TGTGCCAGCAGTTTTGGGAGGGGAAACACTGAAGCTTTCTTT. Translating gives CASSFGRGNTEAFF.

This clonotype is medium-sized by share. The chain couples TRBV9 to TRBJ2-7, with D tentatively TRBD2 (6 bases). Germline lookup yields CDR1 SGDLS and CDR2 YYNGEE. The CDR3 is made up of 15 amino acids. Trimming pared 0 bases from V and 5 bases from J, leaving 15 bases between. As DNA, the CDR3 is TGTGCCAGCAGCGTAGCCGGACGCTGGGGGGACGAGCAGTACTTC. It translates to CASSVAGRWGDEQYF.

In the case of this clonotype: A much larger clone sits a single nucleotide away, making a read error possible. The rearrangement joins TRBV7-9 to TRBJ1-2; tentative D call: TRBD1 (5 bases). Germline V CDR1 and CDR2: SEHNR, FQNEAQ (reference sequence). The CDR3 is 14 amino acids. The CDR3 is CASSTSQVHYGYPF. The CDR3 nucleotides read TGTGCCAGCAGCACCTCACAGGTCCACTATGGCTACCCCTTC.

By share, this clonotype ranks as medium-sized. The rearrangement links TRBV5-4 to TRBJ2-7; tentatively, D is TRBD1 (6 bases). Trimming stripped 4 bases from V and 3 bases from J, with 14 bases between. This CDR3 has 14 residues. Germline V gene data show CDR1 as SGHNT and CDR2 as YYREEE (reference sequence). The CDR3 region has the DNA TGTGCCAGCAGCGACACAGGGCGAGACTACGAGCAGTACTTC. It is translated as CASSDTGRDYEQYF.

This clonotype is medium-sized (0.01 to 0.1%) within its sample. V is TRBV12-3 or TRBV12-4 and J is TRBJ2-7; 8 nucleotides align to TRBD1. With 6 bases clipped from V and 3 bases from J, the junction kept 7 bases outside the gene matches. The CDR3 consists of 14 residues. The CDR3 DNA follows: TGTGCCAGCAGCCCTACGGGACAGGACTACGAGCAGTACTTC. This translates into CASSPTGQDYEQYF.

This clonotype was observed a single time. One end of the junction varies from germline; a read error may be responsible. This chain uses TRBV7-3 with TRBJ1-1; D unresolved. The length of the CDR3 is 13 residues. Germline CDR1 SGHTA, CDR2 FQGTGA. CDR3 sequence reads: CASSLTVNPEPFF. DNA for the CDR3: TGTGCCAGCAGCTTAACAGTTAACCCTGAACCTTTCTTT.

This clonotype rates as medium-sized (0.01 to 0.1%). The V gene is TRBV27, the J gene TRBJ2-1; 8 bases are a match to TRBD1. The CDR3 is 16 residues long. Germline CDR1 and CDR2: MNHEY and SMNVEV (reference sequence). V shed 5 bases, J shed 6 bases, and the junction held 12 bases outside the gene matches. The CDR3 loop is CASSLYHDRGINEQFF. In nucleotides, the CDR3 is TGTGCCAGCAGTCTATATCATGACAGGGGAATCAATGAGCAGTTCTTC.

The sample holds many counts of this clonotype. The chain uses TRBV20-1 and TRBJ1-6, with D possibly matching TRBD1 (5 bases). The germline V and J ends were trimmed by 3 bases and 1 base, with 16 bases remaining between them. The germline V gene has CDR1 DFQATT and CDR2 SNEGSKA (reference sequence). The length of the CDR3 is 17 residues. Here the CDR3 reads CSASWPGKGSYNSPLHF. CDR3 DNA sequence: TGCAGTGCTAGCTGGCCAGGGAAGGGGTCCTATAATTCACCCCTCCACTTT.